A single sample is the source of the 22 T cell receptor beta chains below, sequenced in a study of T-cell memory formation after mild COVID-19. TCRdb called the 5' RACE reads again in MiXCR, with one record for every CDR3 protein. The repertoire holds 350,000 to 500,000 distinct CDR3 sequences, with roughly 17% as singletons. The material sequenced was PBMCs or a T cell subset sorted from them (not recorded which). The receptor set was obtained from a man aged 18 to 30 who had mild COVID-19 (a few samples of this study predate the infection). Cell type and time point are not known.

About this clonotype: The junction departs from germline at one end; a sequencing error may be responsible. The chain carries TRBV12-3 or TRBV12-4 and TRBJ2-2; TRBD1 matches at 10 bases. The CDR3 sequence is 15 residues long. The CDR3 loop is CASRGTGANTGELFF. The CDR3 DNA sequence: TGCGCCAGCAGAGGGACAGGGGCGAACACCGGGGAGCTGTTTTTT.

This clonotype showed up just a few times. This chain uses TRBV29-1 with TRBJ2-7; no clear D. The CDR3 extends over 13 amino acids. The V end was cut by 4 bases, the J end by 4 bases, with 14 bases between. Germline V CDR1 and CDR2: SQVTM, ANQGSEA. CDR3 protein: CSVGPARSYEQYF. CDR3 DNA sequence: TGCAGCGTTGGCCCGGCAAGGTCTTACGAGCAGTACTTC.

There are a few counts of this clonotype. The chain recombines TRBV11-2 with TRBJ2-2; no definite D call. Trimming stripped 5 bases from V and 8 bases from J, with 9 bases between. Per the germline V gene, CDR1 is SGHAT and CDR2 is FQNNGV. The CDR3 is 12 amino acids. CDR3 DNA sequence: TGTGCCAGCAGCCACGGTAGAGGGGAGCTGTTTTTT. Its protein product is CASSHGRGELFF.

The chain employs TRBV11-3 and TRBJ1-1; D gene unclear. Trimming removed 0 bases from V and 1 base from J, with 6 bases in between. The germline V gene encodes CDR1 SGHNT and CDR2 YENEEA. The CDR3 covers 14 residues. CDR3 in DNA: TGTGCCAGCAGCTTAGATCGGTGGAACACTGAAGCTTTCTTT. Translation: CASSLDRWNTEAFF.

This clonotype occurred a few times. The genes are TRBV5-4 and TRBJ2-1; possible D gene TRBD2, 6 bases. V lost 3 bases and J lost 2, with 9 bases in between. The CDR3 consists of 14 residues. Germline-derived CDR1 and CDR2 are SGHNT and YYREEE (reference sequence). This chain's CDR3 is CASSSSATYNEQFF. The CDR3 DNA sequence: TGTGCCAGCAGCTCTAGCGCTACCTACAATGAGCAGTTCTTC. The whole variable domain, filled in from reference TRBV5-4 and TRBJ2-1, reads ETGVTQSPTHLIKTRGQQVTLRCSSQSGHNTVSWYQQALGQGPQFIFQYYREEENGRGNFPPRFSGLQFPNYSSELNVNALELDDSALYLCASSSSATYNEQFFGPGTRLTVL.

The chain links TRBV4-1 to TRBJ2-7; D perhaps matches TRBD2 (5 bases). This CDR3 spans 15 amino acids. The germline CDR1 and CDR2 sequences are MGHRA and YSYEKL. The V end lost 5 bases, the J end lost 0 bases, and 14 bases lay between the germline ends. CDR3: CASSFQTGDSYEQYF. CDR3 sequence (DNA): TGCGCCAGCAGCTTTCAAACCGGGGACTCCTACGAGCAGTACTTC.

The chain carries TRBV27 and TRBJ1-2; D ambiguous. The CDR3 length is 13 residues. Trimming stripped 7 bases from V and 4 bases from J, with 13 bases between. The V gene's germline CDR1 is MNHEY and CDR2 SMNVEV (reference sequence). This CDR3 is CASKREGGYGYTF. As DNA, the CDR3 is TGTGCCAGCAAAAGGGAGGGAGGCTATGGCTACACCTTC.

The genes are TRBV7-2 and TRBJ2-1; no firm D call. Germline CDR1 SGHTA, CDR2 FQGNSA. The CDR3 length is 15 residues. The V and J ends lost 0 bases and 8 bases respectively, with 14 bases between them. The DNA of the CDR3 is TGTGCCAGCAGCTTAGCGCATGGAAGGGAACATGAGCAGTTCTTC. It specifies CASSLAHGREHEQFF. Complete variable domain (other parts from reference TRBV7-2 and TRBJ2-1): GAGVSQSPSNKVTEKGKDVELRCDPISGHTALYWYRQSLGQGLEFLIYFQGNSAPDKSGLPSDRFSAERTGGSVSTLTIQRTQQEDSAVYLCASSLAHGREHEQFFGPGTRLTVL.

This clonotype was seen more than once but under ten times. V gene TRBV5-1 combines with J gene TRBJ1-1; D call uncertain. Between the trimmed V and J ends, which lost 1 base and 0 bases, there was a span of 7 bases. In germline, CDR1 is SGHRS, CDR2 YFSETQ. The CDR3 has 14 residues. In nucleotides, the CDR3 is TGCGCCAGCAGCTTGTTTACGGTGAACACTGAAGCTTTCTTT. It encodes CASSLFTVNTEAFF.

This clonotype was found a few times. The V call is TRBV5-1, the J call TRBJ2-3, with 12 bases that match TRBD2. This CDR3 region has 15 residues. Germline CDR1 SGHRS, CDR2 YFSETQ. With 6 bases clipped from V and 7 bases from J, the junction kept 9 bases outside the gene matches. CDR3 amino acids: CASNPGTSGLNTQYF. The CDR3, as DNA: TGCGCCAGCAATCCTGGGACTAGCGGGTTAAATACGCAGTATTTT.

The V and J genes are TRBV4-1 and TRBJ2-1, with a tentative D call TRBD1 (7 bases). V was clipped by 1 base and J by 7 bases, with 14 bases between them. CDR1 MGHRA and CDR2 YSYEKL come from the germline V gene. CDR3 length: 15 residues. For the CDR3, the DNA is TGCGCCAGCAGCCAAGGGAGGGGACAGAGGAATGAGCAGTTCTTC. It yields the protein CASSQGRGQRNEQFF.

The rearrangement uses TRBV10-3 and TRBJ2-7; the match to TRBD1 covers 11 bases. The CDR3 has 14 residues. Per germline, CDR1 ENHRY and CDR2 SYGVKD. V was clipped by 6 bases and J by 5 bases; unmatched bases: 6. The CDR3 nucleotides are TGTGCCATCAGCCCGGGACAGGGGGTCGACGAGCAGTACTTC. Residues: CAISPGQGVDEQYF.

This chain joins TRBV20-1 and TRBJ1-1; D uncertain. The CDR3 spans 12 residues. The germline V gene has CDR1 DFQATT and CDR2 SNEGSKA (reference sequence). Trimming took off 3 bases at V and 4 bases at J, with 9 bases between the two ends. The CDR3 sequence: CSASSGSTEAFF. The CDR3 DNA reads TGCAGTGCTAGTTCCGGATCCACTGAAGCTTTCTTT.

This sequence joins TRBV20-1 and TRBJ2-2; 7 bases match TRBD2. This CDR3 region has 15 residues. Unmatched junction bases numbered 4, after V lost 2 bases and J lost 1 base. Germline V gives CDR1 DFQATT, CDR2 SNEGSKA (reference sequence). In DNA form, the CDR3 reads TGCAGTGCTAGATCGGGCGGGGGGAACACCGGGGAGCTGTTTTTT. Amino acid sequence: CSARSGGGNTGELFF.

This clonotype has more than one count but fewer than ten. The chain has TRBV20-1 and TRBJ2-7, with D possibly matching TRBD2 (5 bases). Germline loops: CDR1 DFQATT, CDR2 SNEGSKA (reference sequence). The CDR3 length is 15 residues. Trimming took 1 base from V and 4 from J, leaving 17 bases between them. The CDR3 region is CSARVGRRSVYEQYV. DNA of the CDR3: TGCAGTGCTAGAGTTGGGCGGAGGTCGGTTTACGAGCAGTACGTC.

This clonotype came up a few times. The gene calls are TRBV7-9 and TRBJ1-2; no definite D call. V was shortened by 3 bases and J by 8 bases, with 13 bases between the two germline ends. The CDR3 runs to 13 residues. The V gene's germline CDR1 is SEHNR and CDR2 FQNEAQ (reference sequence). In nucleotides, the CDR3 is TGTGCCAGCAGCTTTTCGGAAACGAGGGGCTACACCTTC. This translates into CASSFSETRGYTF.

This clonotype was detected only a few times. This chain uses TRBV19 with TRBJ2-7; D gene ambiguous. From germline, CDR1 is LNHDA and CDR2 SQIVND (reference sequence). V dropped 1 base and J dropped 6 bases, with 16 bases sitting between them. The CDR3 is 15 residues long. CDR3 sequence: CASSIGGSARVEQYF. The CDR3 DNA reads TGTGCCAGTAGTATAGGGGGATCGGCGAGAGTCGAGCAGTACTTC.

This clonotype showed up just a few times. The CDR3 reads CATPSTGATPRGETQYF. CDR3 sequence (DNA): TGTGCCACCCCGTCAACCGGAGCCACCCCCCGAGGCGAGACCCAGTACTTC. The chain links TRBV24-1 to TRBJ2-5; the D is unclear. The germline CDR1 and CDR2 sequences are KGHDR and SFDVKD. CDR3 length: 17 amino acids. V was clipped by 9 bases and J by 5 bases, with 27 bases between them.

V and J are TRBV5-1 and TRBJ2-1; 9 bases agree with TRBD1. The junction had 6 bases not matched to a gene; V was cut back by 0 bases and J by 8 bases. The germline CDR1 and CDR2 sequences are SGHRS and YFSETQ. This CDR3 comprises 15 residues. CDR3: CASSLAGTGPHEQFF. DNA of the CDR3: TGCGCCAGCAGCTTGGCCGGGACAGGGCCTCATGAGCAGTTCTTC.

V is TRBV20-1 and J is TRBJ2-7; a possible D gene is TRBD1 (6 bases). Trimming took 1 base from V and 2 from J, leaving 9 bases between them. Germline V gene lookup returns CDR1 DFQATT and CDR2 SNEGSKA (reference sequence). This CDR3 is 13 amino acids long. This chain's CDR3 is CSARGDKPYEQYF. DNA for the CDR3: TGCAGTGCTAGAGGGGACAAACCCTACGAGCAGTACTTC.

In DNA, the CDR3 is TGTGCCAGCAGTTACTCATCATGGCGGGTCGCGGAGACCCAGTACTTC. Translation: CASSYSSWRVAETQYF. The chain carries TRBV6-5 and TRBJ2-5, with TRBD2 as a possible D gene (5 bases). Trimming cost V 0 bases and J 5 bases, with 16 bases left between them. The CDR3 has 16 residues. Germline V CDR1 and CDR2: MNHEY, SVGAGI.

This clonotype was observed a few times. This chain links TRBV12-3 or TRBV12-4 with TRBJ1-6; no firm D call. The CDR3 length is 13 residues. Trimming left V 0 bases short and J 8 bases short, with 5 bases between. The CDR3 reads CASSLALYSPLHF. Here the CDR3 DNA reads TGTGCCAGCAGTTTAGCGCTTTATTCACCCCTCCACTTT.